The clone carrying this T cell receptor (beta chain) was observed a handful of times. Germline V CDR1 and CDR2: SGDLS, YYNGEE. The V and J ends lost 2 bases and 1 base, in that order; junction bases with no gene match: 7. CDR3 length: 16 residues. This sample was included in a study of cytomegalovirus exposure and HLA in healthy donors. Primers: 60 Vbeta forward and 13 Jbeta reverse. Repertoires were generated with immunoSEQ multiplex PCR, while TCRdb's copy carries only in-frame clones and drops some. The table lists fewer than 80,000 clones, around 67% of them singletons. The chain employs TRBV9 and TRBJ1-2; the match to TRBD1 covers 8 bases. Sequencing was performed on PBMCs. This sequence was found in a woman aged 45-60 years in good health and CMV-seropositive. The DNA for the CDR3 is TGTGCCAGCAGCGTTTCGGACAGGGAGATTAACTATGGCTACACCTTC. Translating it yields CASSVSDREINYGYTF.